These 31 T cell receptor beta chains originate from one sample sequenced in a study of T cells in women clearing cervical HPV infection (dated by TCRdb to the late 2010s). The library relied on the immunoSEQ multiplex PCR assay. In its TCRdb copy, this immuneACCESS table keeps in-frame sequences only and misses some clones. Where compared with another copy, unresolved V genes explain less than half of these, and the others have no known cause. This specimen's table enumerates 45,000 to 55,000 clones. The ten largest clones represent under 2% of the sample. Sequenced input: blood buffy coat. The origin of the receptors is a woman between 18 and 69 years old with a cervical HPV16 infection that either progressed to CIN3+ or cleared (not recorded which).

To note about this clone: The CDR3 end lies 3 residues beyond the end of the read and is filled in from the germline J gene. The chain links TRBV19 to TRBJ1-6; 8 nucleotides agree with TRBD1. In germline, CDR1 is LNHDA, CDR2 SQIVND (reference sequence). V lost 5 bases, J lost 10 bases, and 7 bases stayed unmatched. This CDR3 is built from 14 residues. CDR3 amino acids: CASSVTGDGSPLHF. The part of the CDR3 DNA that was read is TGTGCCAGTAGTGTGACAGGGGATGGCTCACCC.

About this clone: The read comes to an end 3 residues before the CDR3 does, leaving the germline J gene to fill in the end. This rearrangement joins TRBV20-1 to TRBJ1-5; D is unclear. Germline-derived CDR1 and CDR2 are DFQATT and SNEGSKA (reference sequence). The CDR3 loop spans 13 amino acids. V was trimmed by 2 bases and J by 2 bases, leaving 7 bases between them. The CDR3 sequence is CSARSSGNQPQHF. Partial CDR3 DNA: TGCAGTGCTAGATCTTCTGGCAATCAGCCC.

As regards this clone: The read stops 3 residues short of the end of the CDR3; the missing end is completed from the germline J gene. The rearrangement uses TRBV30 and TRBJ1-6; 8 positions match TRBD1. V dropped 0 bases and J dropped 9; count of bases not matched to a gene: 10. The germline gives CDR1 GTSNPN, CDR2 SVGIG (reference sequence). The CDR3 contains 16 residues. CDR3 amino acids: CAWSVGSLQGASPLHF. Partial CDR3 DNA: TGTGCCTGGAGTGTGGGCAGCCTTCAGGGGGCTTCACCC.

Turning to this clone: The read finishes 3 residues shy of the CDR3 end, and the germline J gene is used to complete it. V and J are TRBV6-1 and TRBJ1-5; no clear D gene. Germline loops: CDR1 MNHNS, CDR2 SASEGT. The CDR3 loop spans 13 amino acids. V lost 2 bases to trimming and J lost 6 bases, with 8 bases between them. The part of the CDR3 DNA that was read is TGTGCCAGCAGTGAAATACTTTCTCAGCCC. Encoded protein: CASSEILSQP. The whole CDR3 region reads CASSEILSQPQHF.

As for this clone: The CDR3 extends 3 residues past the end of the read, so its final part is completed from the germline J gene. The chain is built from TRBV20-1 and TRBJ1-1; TRBD1 matches 7 bases. CDR1 DFQATT and CDR2 SNEGSKA come from the germline V gene (reference sequence). Trimming at V came to 5 bases and at J to 0 bases, leaving 0 bases not matched to a gene. This CDR3 region has 12 residues. The CDR3 is CSAGTVNTEAFF. CDR3 DNA, as far as it was read: TGCAGTGCTGGGACAGTGAACACTGAA.

Remarks on this clone: The CDR3 end is not reached by the read, which stops 3 residues before it; the germline J gene fills it in. This rearrangement joins TRBV10-3 to TRBJ1-3; D unresolved. Germline V gives CDR1 ENHRY, CDR2 SYGVKD. The ends were cut back, 3 bases at V and 0 bases at J, with 6 bases in the middle. The CDR3 consists of 14 residues. CDR3 bases read: TGTGCCATCAGTGAAGCGATCTCTGGAAACACC. Encoded protein: CAISEAISGNT. The entire CDR3 sequence reads CAISEAISGNTIYF.

Regarding this clone: The read falls 3 residues short of the CDR3 end, and the missing part is taken from the germline J gene. V is TRBV2 and J is TRBJ2-3, with 12 bases aligning to TRBD1. CDR1 is SNHLY, CDR2 FYNNEI, per germline. J was trimmed by 7 bases and V by 7 bases; bases with no gene match: 9. This CDR3 contains 15 residues. CDR3: CASNRDRGLINTQYF. Partial CDR3 DNA: TGTGCCAGCAACCGGGACAGGGGGCTAATAAATACG.

Comments on this clone: The read comes to an end 3 residues before the CDR3 does, leaving the germline J gene to fill in the end. This chain joins TRBV30 and TRBJ2-2; 13 bases align to TRBD2. V was clipped by 6 bases and J by 7 bases; unmatched bases: 8. In germline, CDR1 is GTSNPN, CDR2 SVGIG (reference sequence). The CDR3 contains 15 residues. This CDR3 is CACSGTSGKGGELFF. CDR3 DNA (partial): TGTGCCTGTTCCGGGACTAGCGGGAAAGGCGGGGAG. Full variable domain (outside the CDR3, taken from reference TRBV30 and TRBJ2-2): SQTIHQWPATLVQPVGSPLSLECTVEGTSNPNLYWYRQAAGRGLQLLFYSVGIGQISSEVPQNLSASRPQDRQFILSSKKLLLSDSGFYLCACSGTSGKGGELFFGEGSRLTVL.

A remark on this clone: The read terminates 3 residues before the CDR3 end, so the remaining end is supplied by the germline J gene. The chain couples TRBV12-3 or TRBV12-4 to TRBJ1-2; 9 positions match TRBD1. The V gene end was trimmed by 3 bases and the J gene end by 6 bases; junction bases not matched to a gene: 5. The CDR3 has 14 residues. CDR3 sequence reads: CASSFFRTGDGYTF. The part of the CDR3 DNA that was read is TGTGCCAGCAGTTTTTTTCGGACAGGGGATGGC.

About this clone itself: With the read ending 3 residues before the CDR3 end, the germline J gene is used to fill in that end. J is TRBJ1-5 and V is TRBV2; possibly TRBD1 for D (5 bases). The germline V gene has CDR1 SNHLY and CDR2 FYNNEI. CDR3 length: 14 residues. V was clipped by 7 bases and J by 1 base, with 11 bases between them. CDR3: CASKGRVSNQPQHF. The covered CDR3 bases are TGTGCCAGCAAGGGGAGAGTAAGCAATCAGCCC.

As regards this clone: The CDR3 end is not reached by the read, which stops 3 residues before it; the germline J gene fills it in. This rearrangement joins TRBV12-3 or TRBV12-4 to TRBJ2-7; D possibly corresponds to TRBD1 (5 bases). The length of the CDR3 is 14 residues. Trimming removed 2 bases at V and 1 base at J, with 9 bases between. Incomplete CDR3 DNA: TGTGCCAGCAGTTTAAGGGGAACGTCCTACGAG. It is translated as CASSLRGTSYE. The CDR3 as a whole reads CASSLRGTSYEQYF.

Regarding this clone: The read finishes 3 residues shy of the CDR3 end, and the germline J gene is used to complete it. The chain uses TRBV20-1 and TRBJ1-6, with 10 bases matching TRBD1. The CDR3 is 15 amino acids. The trim removed 1 base at V and 10 bases at J, leaving 7 bases unmatched. Looked up from germline, CDR1 is DFQATT and CDR2 is SNEGSKA (reference sequence). Incomplete CDR3 DNA: TGCAGTGCTAGAGGTCTGGGACAGGGGATCTCACCC. Translation gives CSARGLGQGISP. Given in full, the CDR3 is CSARGLGQGISPLHF.

Of note for this clone: The sequenced fragment ends 3 residues before the CDR3 boundary, so the rest is inferred from the germline J gene. The J gene is TRBJ1-3, the V gene TRBV7-8, with 7 positions matching TRBD1. The ends lost 5 bases at V and 4 bases at J; junction bases unmatched: 5. The CDR3 runs to 14 residues. In germline, CDR1 is SGHVS, CDR2 FQNEAQ. The CDR3 bases that were read are TGTGCCAGCAGCCCGGACAGGTTAGGAAACACC. Protein product: CASSPDRLGNT. The entire CDR3 protein is CASSPDRLGNTIYF.

A remark on this clone: The observed sequence ends 3 residues before the CDR3 terminus, with the missing tail filled in from the germline J gene. This rearrangement joins TRBV7-2 to TRBJ1-2; D is possibly TRBD1 (5 bases). The CDR3 is 13 residues long. V was cut by 5 bases and J by 4 bases, with 11 bases left in between. Germline CDR1 reads SGHTA; CDR2 reads FQGNSA. The DNA read from the CDR3 is TGTGCCAGCAGCCTTGGCAGGGCCTATGGC. It encodes CASSLGRAYG. The CDR3 in full is CASSLGRAYGYTF.

For this clone: Read sequence stops 3 residues before the CDR3 end, and the germline J gene provides the missing end. This chain links TRBV6-1 with TRBJ1-5, with a weak D call TRBD1 (5 bases). The V end was cut by 4 bases, the J end by 2 bases, with 6 bases between. The CDR3 covers 13 residues. Per the germline V gene, CDR1 is MNHNS and CDR2 is SASEGT. The CDR3 region is CASSVQGNQPQHF. The sequenced CDR3 bases are TGTGCCAGCAGTGTACAGGGCAATCAGCCC.

For this clone: At one of its ends the junction is not consistent with the germline gene, which may arise from a read error. The CDR3 goes on 3 residues after the read ends, and that part is filled in from the germline J gene. V and J are TRBV10-1 and TRBJ1-1; D is possibly TRBD1 (6 bases). The CDR3 is 14 residues long. Germline CDR1 is WNHNN and CDR2 is SYGVQD (reference sequence). CDR3 DNA, as far as it was read: TGCGCCAGCAGTTCACATACAGGGAACTCTGAA. Its translation is CASSSHTGNSE. The entire CDR3 protein reads CASSSHTGNSEAFF.

Comment on this clone: Sequencing ends 3 residues short of the CDR3 end; the germline J gene provides the rest. The rearrangement joins TRBV7-2 to TRBJ2-1, with D maybe TRBD1 (5 bases). The CDR3 is 14 residues long. CDR1 and CDR2 from the germline V gene are SGHTA and FQGNSA. V was pared by 6 bases and J by 4 bases, with 13 bases between. CDR3 DNA, as far as it was read: TGTGCCAGCAGTCCCCAGGGCGGATACAATGAG. Protein product: CASSPQGGYNE. The entire CDR3 is CASSPQGGYNEQFF.

As for this clone: The CDR3 end lies 3 residues beyond the end of the read and is filled in from the germline J gene. The chain couples TRBV30 to TRBJ2-7; D possibly corresponds to TRBD2 (6 bases). CDR3 length: 14 amino acids. Germline values: CDR1 GTSNPN, CDR2 SVGIG (reference sequence). Trimming pared 3 bases from V and 2 bases from J, leaving 14 bases between. The part of the CDR3 DNA that was read is TGTGCCTGGAGCCTGGGGGGTGAAACCTACGAG. Amino acid sequence: CAWSLGGETYE. The CDR3 as a whole reads CAWSLGGETYEQYF.

The sequenced part of the CDR3 DNA is TGTGCCATCAGGACAGGCCCCAGGACTGAA. Translation: CAIRTGPRTE. Given in full, the CDR3 is CAIRTGPRTEAFF. The chain has TRBV2 and TRBJ1-1, with 7 positions matching TRBD1. From the germline J gene comes the end of the CDR3, since the read stops 3 residues before it. J lost 5 bases, V lost 10 bases, and 10 bases had no gene match. CDR1 and CDR2 (germline): SNHLY, FYNNEI. The CDR3 is 13 amino acids. The full variable domain, its missing parts supplied by reference TRBV2 and TRBJ1-1, is EPEVTQTPSHQVTQMGQEVILRCVPISNHLYFYWYRQILGQKVEFLVSFYNNEISEKSEIFDDQFSVERPDGSNFTLKIRSTKLEDSAMYFCAIRTGPRTEAFFGQGTRLTVV.

This clone counts as medium-sized by frequency. The sequence runs out 3 residues before the end of the CDR3; the remainder is reconstructed from the germline J gene. The chain joins TRBV24-1 to TRBJ2-3; D is ambiguous. V was shortened by 3 bases and J by 5 bases, with 17 bases between the two germline ends. The germline V gene has CDR1 KGHDR and CDR2 SFDVKD. This CDR3 is built from 16 residues. The sequenced CDR3 bases are TGTGCCACCAGTGATCCGACGACTCATCCTCAAGATACG. It specifies CATSDPTTHPQDT. The entire CDR3 reads CATSDPTTHPQDTQYF.

Points on this clone: The read is 3 residues too short to cover the CDR3 end, so that end is filled in from the germline J gene. The chain has TRBV7-2 and TRBJ1-2; D gene uncertain. The germline V gene encodes CDR1 SGHTA and CDR2 FQGNSA. The CDR3 has 11 amino acids. CDR3 sequence: CASTSQAYYTF. The sequenced CDR3 bases are TGTGCCAGCACCTCCCAGGCCTAC.

The part of the CDR3 DNA that was read is TGTGCCAGCGTGGACAGGGGGCTTACAGATACG. Translation: CASVDRGLTDT. In full, the CDR3 reads CASVDRGLTDTQYF. The chain links TRBV5-8 to TRBJ2-3, with 11 positions matching TRBD1. The observed sequence ends 3 residues before the CDR3 terminus, with the missing tail filled in from the germline J gene. Per the germline V gene, CDR1 is SGHTS and CDR2 is YDEGEE. V shed 7 bases, J shed 3 bases, and the junction held 4 bases outside the gene matches. The CDR3 totals 14 residues.

The sequenced CDR3 bases are TGCAGTGCTAGTCAGGGCAGGTGGGGCACTGAA. Amino acid sequence: CSASQGRWGTE. The full-length CDR3 reads as CSASQGRWGTEAFF. The chain has TRBV20-1 and TRBJ1-1; tentatively, D is TRBD1 (5 bases). Read data end 3 residues before the CDR3 end; the end is taken from the germline J gene. The CDR3 has 14 residues. The germline CDR1 and CDR2 sequences are DFQATT and SNEGSKA (reference sequence). Trimming took 3 bases from V and 4 from J, leaving 15 bases between them.

Worth noting for this clone: The read falls 3 residues short of the CDR3 end, and the missing part is taken from the germline J gene. The chain couples TRBV30 to TRBJ1-5; D gene ambiguous. The germline V gene has CDR1 GTSNPN and CDR2 SVGIG (reference sequence). V shed 1 base and J shed 6 bases, with 13 bases lying between them. The CDR3 covers 14 residues. The covered CDR3 bases are TGTGCCTGGAGTGCTCACGGAGGGTCTCAGCCC. It is translated as CAWSAHGGSQP. The whole CDR3 region reads CAWSAHGGSQPQHF.

Turning to this clone: The missing CDR3 end, 3 residues past where the read stops, is filled in from the germline J gene. The chain employs TRBV20-1 and TRBJ2-2, with 10 bases aligning to TRBD2. CDR3 length: 14 residues. Looked up from germline, CDR1 is DFQATT and CDR2 is SNEGSKA (reference sequence). Trimming cost V 0 bases and J 8 bases; bases outside gene matches: 3. The CDR3 is CSARDPSGRGELFF. The covered CDR3 bases are TGCAGTGCTAGAGATCCTAGCGGGAGAGGGGAG.

On this clone itself: The read ends 3 residues early relative to the CDR3; the germline J gene fills the gap. This chain uses TRBV30 with TRBJ1-2, with 7 bases identical to TRBD1. The CDR3 runs 12 residues. Germline V gene sequence: CDR1 GTSNPN, CDR2 SVGIG (reference sequence). The V gene end was trimmed by 5 bases and the J gene end by 7 bases; junction bases not matched to a gene: 7. The CDR3 sequence: CAWAGGIGGYTF. The covered CDR3 bases are TGTGCCTGGGCAGGGGGAATTGGTGGC.

As to this clone: The CDR3 end falls 3 residues outside the read, so it is completed with the germline J gene. V gene TRBV18 combines with J gene TRBJ2-1; weak D call: TRBD2 (6 bases). CDR1 and CDR2 from the germline V gene are KGHSH and LQKENI. There are 14 residues in the CDR3. V was pared by 3 bases and J by 4 bases, with 10 bases between. The CDR3 here is CASSPGDWYNEQFF. The sequenced part of the CDR3 DNA is TGTGCCAGCTCACCGGGGGACTGGTACAATGAG. The variable domain in full, completed from reference TRBV18 and TRBJ2-1, reads NAGVMQNPRHLVRRRGQEARLRCSPMKGHSHVYWYRQLPEEGLKFMVYLQKENIIDESGMPKERFSAEFPKEGPSILRIQQVVRGDSAAYFCASSPGDWYNEQFFGPGTRLTVL.

Of note for this clone: Sequencing ends 3 residues short of the CDR3 end; the germline J gene provides the rest. J is TRBJ2-1 and V is TRBV19; 10 bases fit TRBD2. Per germline, CDR1 LNHDA and CDR2 SQIVND (reference sequence). V lost 5 bases to trimming and J lost 2 bases; unmatched junction nucleotides: 3. This CDR3 region has 15 residues. The CDR3 reads CASSAGTSAYNEQFF. The covered CDR3 bases are TGTGCCAGTAGTGCCGGGACTAGCGCCTACAATGAG.

As for this clone: The read ends 3 residues before the CDR3 terminus; that terminus is restored from the germline J gene. The V call is TRBV5-1, the J call TRBJ2-2; tentatively, D is TRBD1 (5 bases). Trimming cost V 10 bases and J 7 bases, with 23 bases left between them. The CDR3 covers 15 residues. Germline V gene sequence: CDR1 SGHRS, CDR2 YFSETQ. CDR3 bases read: TGCGCCTCCAGGGCGGTAATTGAGGCAGTCGGGGAG. Translating gives CASRAVIEAVGE. The whole CDR3 is CASRAVIEAVGELFF.

In the case of this clone: The missing CDR3 end, 3 residues past where the read stops, is filled in from the germline J gene. V usage is TRBV5-1 and J usage is TRBJ2-2, with a tentative D call TRBD2 (5 bases). This CDR3 comprises 13 residues. Trimming cost V 3 bases and J 7 bases, with 10 bases left between them. The germline CDR1 and CDR2 sequences are SGHRS and YFSETQ. The CDR3 region is CASSSRVGGELFF. The DNA read from the CDR3 is TGCGCCAGCAGCTCGCGGGTCGGCGGGGAG.

The sequenced part of the CDR3 DNA is TGTGCCATAACCAAAGGGCTCTATAGCAATCAGCCC. Its protein product is CAITKGLYSNQP. The full CDR3 reads CAITKGLYSNQPQHF. The J gene is TRBJ1-5, the V gene TRBV18; D gene uncertain. The read falls 3 residues short of the CDR3 end, and the missing part is taken from the germline J gene. V shed 10 bases and J shed 0 bases, with 16 bases lying between them. The CDR3 runs 15 residues. In germline, CDR1 is KGHSH, CDR2 LQKENI.